These 27 T cell receptor beta chains came from one sample sequenced in a study of T cell responses to AZD1222 COVID-19 vaccine. Sequencing was performed with immunoSEQ multiplex PCR; in TCRdb, only in-frame clones are kept and a portion is missing. The data contain some 190,000 clones, roughly 92% of them singletons. The input for sequencing was peripheral blood, taken 28 days after the second AZD1222 dose. The receptor set was obtained from an adult who received the AZD1222 COVID-19 vaccine.

The V call is TRBV3-1 (or the pseudogene TRBV3-2), the J call TRBJ1-2; no definite D call. The V end was cut by 4 bases, the J end by 7 bases, with 16 bases between. The CDR3 extends over 14 amino acids. CDR1 LGHDT and CDR2 YNNKEL come from the germline V gene (reference sequence). The CDR3 region has the DNA TGTGCCAGCAGCCGAAACGATCCACACTCTGGCTACACCTTC. Translated: CASSRNDPHSGYTF.

The chain carries TRBV5-1 and TRBJ2-3, with 9 bases fitting TRBD1. The CDR3 is 16 residues long. J was trimmed by 4 bases and V by 2 bases; bases with no gene match: 8. Germline-derived CDR1 and CDR2 are SGHRS and YFSETQ. The CDR3 reads CASSLTGGHPPDTQYF. CDR3 nucleotides: TGCGCCAGCAGCTTAACAGGGGGCCATCCCCCAGATACGCAGTATTTT. The variable domain in full, with the rest retrieved from reference TRBV5-1 and TRBJ2-3, is KAGVTQTPRYLIKTRGQQVTLSCSPISGHRSVSWYQQTPGQGLQFLFEYFSETQRNKGNFPGRFSGRQFSNSRSEMNVSTLELGDSALYLCASSLTGGHPPDTQYFGPGTRLTVL.

The genes are TRBV2 and TRBJ2-1; 12 positions match TRBD1. The ends lost 6 bases at V and 5 bases at J; junction bases unmatched: 11. CDR3 length: 17 residues. The V gene's germline CDR1 is SNHLY and CDR2 FYNNEI. CDR3 sequence: CASSEGTGGFLNNEQFF. CDR3 DNA: TGTGCCAGCAGCGAGGGGACAGGGGGCTTTCTTAACAATGAGCAGTTCTTC. The entire variable domain, with the rest obtained from reference TRBV2 and TRBJ2-1, is as follows: EPEVTQTPSHQVTQMGQEVILRCVPISNHLYFYWYRQILGQKVEFLVSFYNNEISEKSEIFDDQFSVERPDGSNFTLKIRSTKLEDSAMYFCASSEGTGGFLNNEQFFGPGTRLTVL.

This chain connects TRBV10-2 to TRBJ2-3, with D uncertain. Germline V gives CDR1 WSHSY, CDR2 SAAADI. V gave up 6 bases and J gave up 2 bases, with 6 bases separating them. This CDR3 region has 12 residues. CDR3 sequence reads: CASRGSTDTQYF. The CDR3 bases are TGCGCCAGCAGGGGATCCACAGATACGCAGTATTTT.

The table lists this clone with a count of one. The CDR3 loop reads CASSSTPTGTYEQYF. The CDR3, as DNA: TGCGCCAGCAGCTCAACCCCGACGGGGACCTACGAGCAGTACTTC. This chain links TRBV5-1 with TRBJ2-7, with a tentative D call TRBD2 (5 bases). With 3 bases removed from V and 2 bases from J, the gap between germline ends came to 15 bases. The CDR3 is 15 amino acids. Per the germline V gene, CDR1 is SGHRS and CDR2 is YFSETQ.

J is TRBJ2-3 and V is TRBV7-9, with D possibly called TRBD1 or TRBD2 (5 bases each). Trimming cost V 4 bases and J 4 bases, with 18 bases left between them. Per the germline V gene, CDR1 is SEHNR and CDR2 is FQNEAQ (reference sequence). CDR3 length: 16 amino acids. CDR3 in amino acids: CASSSDWKGSADTQYF. The CDR3 coding sequence is TGTGCCAGCAGCTCCGACTGGAAGGGGAGCGCAGATACGCAGTATTTT.

This clone was detected once. The chain joins TRBV5-5 to TRBJ2-7; D might be TRBD1 (5 bases). There are 13 residues in the CDR3. V was pared by 0 bases and J by 1 base, with 5 bases between. Germline CDR1 reads SGHKS; CDR2 reads YYEKEE (reference sequence). CDR3 sequence (DNA): TGTGCCAGCAGCTTGGACAGGTCCTACGAGCAGTACTTC. It translates to CASSLDRSYEQYF. The full variable domain, with the rest looked up from reference TRBV5-5 and TRBJ2-7, is DAGVTQSPTHLIKTRGQQVTLRCSPISGHKSVSWYQQVLGQGPQFIFQYYEKEERGRGNFPDRFSARQFPNYSSELNVNALLLGDSALYLCASSLDRSYEQYFGPGTRLTVT.

This chain uses TRBV3-1 (or the pseudogene TRBV3-2) with TRBJ2-2; a possible D gene is TRBD1 (6 bases). Between the trimmed V and J ends, which lost 5 bases and 4 bases, there was a span of 14 bases. The CDR3 is 15 residues long. Germline values: CDR1 LGHDT, CDR2 YNNKEL (reference sequence). The CDR3 here is CASSYSGTLTGELFF. CDR3 nucleotide sequence: TGTGCCAGCAGCTATTCCGGGACACTCACCGGGGAGCTGTTTTTT.

This chain connects TRBV2 to TRBJ2-7, with 7 bases matching TRBD1. Germline V CDR1 and CDR2: SNHLY, FYNNEI. This CDR3 has 13 amino acids. J lost 1 base, V lost 7 bases, and 4 bases had no gene match. The CDR3 DNA reads TGTGCCAGCAATCGACAGGGTTCCTACGAGCAGTACTTC. Its translation: CASNRQGSYEQYF.

The chain uses TRBV4-1 and TRBJ1-4; 9 nucleotides line up with TRBD1. The CDR3 has 14 residues. The V gene's germline CDR1 is MGHRA and CDR2 YSYEKL. Trimming cost V 6 bases and J 8 bases; bases outside gene matches: 7. The CDR3 DNA sequence: TGCGCCAGCAGGTGGATGACAGGGGGGGAAAAACTGTTTTTT. It yields the protein CASRWMTGGEKLFF.

The sample holds a few counts of this clone. The chain carries TRBV10-3 and TRBJ1-2; 7 bases are shared with TRBD1. Losses at the gene ends were 3 bases for V and 5 bases for J; bases not matched to a gene: 9. The CDR3 has 15 residues. Germline V CDR1 and CDR2: ENHRY, SYGVKD. The CDR3 protein is CAISDLGGQAYGYTF. In DNA form, the CDR3 reads TGTGCCATCAGTGACCTAGGAGGACAGGCTTATGGCTACACCTTC.

This chain uses TRBV5-3 with TRBJ2-7; the D is unclear. TRBV5-3 is an open reading frame whose function is uncertain. V lost 7 bases, J lost 3 bases, and 5 bases lay in between. The CDR3 contains 10 residues. The CDR3 loop reads CAREDYEQYF. The CDR3 DNA is TGTGCCAGAGAGGACTACGAGCAGTACTTC.

In its sample, this clone was seen a few times. The rearrangement joins TRBV5-1 to TRBJ1-1; weak D call: TRBD1 (5 bases). From germline, CDR1 is SGHRS and CDR2 YFSETQ. Trimming took 2 bases from V and 5 from J, leaving 10 bases between them. This CDR3 is 13 amino acids long. The CDR3 coding sequence is TGCGCCAGCAGCTTAAATCCAGGGACTGAAGCTTTCTTT. Its translation: CASSLNPGTEAFF.

This chain uses TRBV19 with TRBJ2-2; 7 nucleotides match TRBD1. The CDR3 is 15 amino acids. V was pared by 3 bases and J by 5 bases, with 6 bases of the junction left unmatched. The V gene's germline CDR1 is LNHDA and CDR2 SQIVND (reference sequence). CDR3: CASSIPSTGTGELFF. The CDR3 nucleotides are TGTGCCAGTAGTATTCCCTCGACAGGGACCGGGGAGCTGTTTTTT. Looking up the rest from reference TRBV19 and TRBJ2-2 gives the full variable domain: DGGITQSPKYLFRKEGQNVTLSCEQNLNHDAMYWYRQDPGQGLRLIYYSQIVNDFQKGDIAEGYSVSREKKESFPLTVTSAQKNPTAFYLCASSIPSTGTGELFFGEGSRLTVL.

The chain links TRBV3-1 (or the pseudogene TRBV3-2) to TRBJ2-1; a possible D gene is TRBD1 (6 bases). CDR1 is LGHDT and CDR2 is YNNKEL in the germline V gene (reference sequence). This CDR3 comprises 15 residues. Trimming took 3 bases from V and 6 from J, leaving 15 bases between them. CDR3 nucleotide sequence: TGTGCCAGCAGCCATTTACAGGGCGCCGTCAATGAGCAGTTCTTC. Translating gives CASSHLQGAVNEQFF.

The chain employs TRBV21-1 and TRBJ2-2; whether TRBD2, the table's D call, matches the DNA was not checked. TRBV21-1 is listed as a pseudogene. This CDR3 comprises 11 residues. The chain's CDR3 is CARRLNGELFF. The CDR3 DNA reads as TGTGCCAGGAGACTGAACGGGGAGCTGTTTTTT.

This chain joins TRBV4-1 and TRBJ1-1; 8 nucleotides agree with TRBD1. The V gene end was trimmed by 3 bases and the J gene end by 5 bases; junction bases not matched to a gene: 11. There are 16 residues in the CDR3. The germline V gene encodes CDR1 MGHRA and CDR2 YSYEKL. CDR3 region: CASSQATTRGRTEAFF. The CDR3 DNA sequence: TGCGCCAGCAGCCAGGCAACCACCAGGGGGCGGACTGAAGCTTTCTTT.

The chain combines TRBV5-1 with TRBJ1-2; 10 nucleotides line up with TRBD1. V lost 4 bases to trimming and J lost 2 bases; unmatched junction nucleotides: 14. The germline CDR1 and CDR2 sequences are SGHRS and YFSETQ. CDR3 length equals 18 residues. The CDR3: CASSARDRGPLGNYGYTF. CDR3 in DNA: TGCGCCAGCAGCGCCCGGGACAGGGGTCCCCTCGGGAACTATGGCTACACCTTC.

The chain uses TRBV11-2 and TRBJ2-2; D is ambiguous. Germline CDR1 reads SGHAT; CDR2 reads FQNNGV. V lost 2 bases and J 7 bases, leaving 11 bases between the germline ends. CDR3 length: 14 amino acids. CDR3 sequence: CASSLSHHGGELFF. The DNA of the CDR3 is TGTGCCAGCAGCTTATCCCACCATGGCGGGGAGCTGTTTTTT.

This clone came up once. This chain links TRBV5-4 with TRBJ2-5; no reliable D call. Between the trimmed V and J ends, which lost 0 bases and 1 base, there was a span of 7 bases. CDR1 SGHNT and CDR2 YYREEE come from the germline V gene (reference sequence). The CDR3 length is 14 residues. This chain's CDR3 is CASSLEQLQETQYF. Written as DNA, the CDR3 is TGTGCCAGCAGCTTGGAACAGCTCCAAGAGACCCAGTACTTC.

The V call is TRBV7-2, the J call TRBJ2-3, with 7 bases fitting TRBD2. The CDR3 loop spans 13 amino acids. Germline V gene sequence: CDR1 SGHTA, CDR2 FQGNSA. V lost 3 bases to trimming and J lost 8 bases; unmatched junction nucleotides: 5. CDR3 DNA: TGTGCCAGCAGCTTTACTAGCGCCGGTACGCAGTATTTT. Translated: CASSFTSAGTQYF.

The chain is built from TRBV6-5 and TRBJ1-2, with D unclear. Trimming pared 6 bases from V and 5 bases from J, leaving 16 bases between. Germline V gives CDR1 MNHEY, CDR2 SVGAGI. The CDR3 sequence is 14 residues long. The CDR3 DNA is TGTGCCAGCAGCCGACTTAGGGTTGAGTATGGCTACACCTTC. Amino acids: CASSRLRVEYGYTF.

With regard to this clone: The same CDR3 arises from other DNA sequences in this sample as well. V is TRBV4-1 and J is TRBJ1-5; TRBD1 is a possible D gene (5 bases). The CDR3 covers 14 residues. Germline assignment: CDR1 MGHRA and CDR2 YSYEKL. V lost 3 bases to trimming and J lost 5 bases, with 11 bases between them. The CDR3 is CASSQGGGDQPQHF. Here the CDR3 DNA reads TGCGCCAGCAGCCAGGGGGGAGGGGATCAGCCCCAGCATTTT.

The rearrangement joins TRBV11-2 to TRBJ2-5, with 11 bases identical to TRBD2. The CDR3 length is 14 residues. Germline trimming cut 5 bases from V and 3 bases from J; bases unmatched to any gene: 2. Germline lookup yields CDR1 SGHAT and CDR2 FQNNGV. The DNA for the CDR3 is TGTGCCAGCAGCCCGACTAGCGGGGAAGAGACCCAGTACTTC. This encodes CASSPTSGEETQYF.

This chain connects TRBV7-8 to TRBJ1-1, with D tentatively TRBD1 (6 bases). V was trimmed by 0 bases and J by 1 base, leaving 9 bases between them. This CDR3 contains 15 residues. From germline, CDR1 is SGHVS and CDR2 FQNEAQ. CDR3 nucleotide sequence: TGTGCCAGCAGCTTAGCCGGGGGCGGGAACACTGAAGCTTTCTTT. Residues: CASSLAGGGNTEAFF.

This chain connects TRBV11-2 to TRBJ2-3; D gene unclear. Deletions cut 2 bases from V and 2 bases from J, with 14 bases between. The germline CDR1 and CDR2 sequences are SGHAT and FQNNGV. The CDR3 is 16 amino acids. The CDR3 region is CASSLWVGISTDTQYF. CDR3 DNA: TGTGCCAGCAGCTTATGGGTGGGAATTTCCACAGATACGCAGTATTTT.

J is TRBJ1-1 and V is TRBV7-9; D ambiguous. CDR1 and CDR2 (germline): SEHNR, FQNEAQ (reference sequence). The CDR3 extends over 13 amino acids. V lost 1 base to trimming and J lost 6 bases, with 9 bases between them. CDR3 amino acids: CASSLELRSEAFF. CDR3 nucleotides: TGTGCCAGCAGCTTAGAGTTGAGGTCTGAAGCTTTCTTT.